The source of this TCR beta chain is a study of blood T cells in healthy people across ages. A second PCR of 7 to 11 cycles used a sample-barcoded 5' primer and a J-beta primer mix. TCRdb called the 5' RACE reads again in MiXCR, with one record for every CDR3 protein. The sample contains about 1.8 million distinct CDR3 sequences, about 50% of which appear only once. From germline, CDR1 is SQVTM and CDR2 ANQGSEA. Between the trimmed V and J ends, which lost 4 bases and 9 bases, there was a span of 16 bases. CDR3 length: 13 amino acids. This rearrangement joins TRBV29-1 to TRBJ2-1, with D perhaps matching TRBD1 (5 bases). The origin of this receptor is a woman aged 40 to 50 in good health. The sample taken for sequencing was blood. The CDR3 nucleotides are TGCAGCGTTGGTCTGGGGCCGACAAGTGAGCAGTTCTTC. This codes for CSVGLGPTSEQFF.